This is a list of T cell receptor beta chains from one sample in a study of blood T cells in healthy people across ages. Using its own MiXCR run on the 5' RACE reads, TCRdb lists one record per CDR3 protein. The sample contains about 1.6 million distinct CDR3 sequences, 30% to 35% of which appear only once. The sequenced material came from blood. These receptors were taken from a woman aged 25 to 39 in good health. Each CDR3 is given with its conserved first and last residue. The D gene is left open where the match is weak.

CDR3 length	V gene	D gene	J gene	CDR3 protein
11	TRBV7-2	-	TRBJ2-4	CASSPGHGQYF
16	TRBV27	TRBD2	TRBJ2-1	CASSFRPGTSSYEQFF
16	TRBV18	TRBD1	TRBJ2-7	CASSPLTGQGAYEQYF
14	TRBV27	TRBD2	TRBJ2-1	CASSWGGPYNEQFF
19	TRBV9	TRBD2	TRBJ2-1	CASSVSVWSSGNKGNEQFF
9	TRBV30	-	-	CAWRNEQYF
15	TRBV5-6	-	TRBJ2-7	CASSLVRQDTYEQYF
12	TRBV29-1	-	TRBJ2-1	CSVMDWHNEQFF
15	TRBV28	TRBD1	-	CASSGGDRVYGEQYF
17	TRBV6-2/TRBV6-3	TRBD2	TRBJ2-5	CASTTPLFSRGQETQYF
16	TRBV9	TRBD2	TRBJ2-3	CASSVTLAGAGDTQYF
15	TRBV12-3/TRBV12-4	TRBD1	TRBJ2-7	CASSIYRGRGYEQYF
14	TRBV4-1	-	TRBJ1-5	CASSQDGGNQPQHF
14	TRBV5-4	TRBD2	TRBJ2-2	CASSLGAGVGELFF
15	TRBV7-9	-	TRBJ2-5	CASSRKLGDQETQYF
13	TRBV7-9	-	TRBJ2-5	CASSLDCGETQYF
15	TRBV6-1	TRBD1	TRBJ2-6	CATTGGLAGANVLTF
15	TRBV28	-	TRBJ1-1	CASSLYQGLNTEAFF
17	TRBV6-1	-	TRBJ1-2	CASSEVIGTRPNYGYTF
14	TRBV20-1	-	-	CSAIPGEYTYEQYF
14	TRBV5-6	-	TRBJ1-1	CASSWWGRYTEAFF
13	TRBV20-1	TRBD1	TRBJ2-7	CSTRSGTGDEQYF
14	TRBV15	-	TRBJ2-7	CATSRDGRVDEQYF
15	TRBV4-1	TRBD1	TRBJ2-7	CASSQGQGLTYEQYF